The clone carrying this T cell receptor beta chain was recorded a few times. The sample is drawn from a study of blood T cell repertoires in COVID-19. Study-wide background: The United States, Italy and Spain provided the acute and convalescent COVID-19 samples.

This CDR3 comprises 12 residues. Trimming removed 4 bases from V and 2 bases from J, with 5 bases in between. The germline V gene has CDR1 SEHNR and CDR2 FQNEAQ (reference sequence). Per the study methods: Reference gene primer amplification in the assay estimated nucleated cell counts. The table came from immunoSEQ multiplex PCR; TCRdb's copy has only in-frame clones and leaves some out. The V and J calls and the clone size are those of that table, but D and trimming were determined from the DNA. The data contain over 200,000 clones, just over 90% of them singletons. Sequencing was done on a sample of peripheral blood. The J gene is TRBJ1-2, the V gene TRBV7-9; no clear D. The source is a man aged 30-40 years with acute or convalescent COVID-19. CDR3 nucleotides: TGTGCCAGCAGCTCGACAAACTATGGCTACACCTTC. Translation gives CASSSTNYGYTF. The full variable domain, completed using reference TRBV7-9 and TRBJ1-2, is DTGVSQNPRHKITKRGQNVTFRCDPISEHNRLYWYRQTLGQGPEFLTYFQNEAQLEKSRLLSDRFSAERPKGSFSTLEIQRTEQGDSAMYLCASSSTNYGYTFGSGTRLTVV.